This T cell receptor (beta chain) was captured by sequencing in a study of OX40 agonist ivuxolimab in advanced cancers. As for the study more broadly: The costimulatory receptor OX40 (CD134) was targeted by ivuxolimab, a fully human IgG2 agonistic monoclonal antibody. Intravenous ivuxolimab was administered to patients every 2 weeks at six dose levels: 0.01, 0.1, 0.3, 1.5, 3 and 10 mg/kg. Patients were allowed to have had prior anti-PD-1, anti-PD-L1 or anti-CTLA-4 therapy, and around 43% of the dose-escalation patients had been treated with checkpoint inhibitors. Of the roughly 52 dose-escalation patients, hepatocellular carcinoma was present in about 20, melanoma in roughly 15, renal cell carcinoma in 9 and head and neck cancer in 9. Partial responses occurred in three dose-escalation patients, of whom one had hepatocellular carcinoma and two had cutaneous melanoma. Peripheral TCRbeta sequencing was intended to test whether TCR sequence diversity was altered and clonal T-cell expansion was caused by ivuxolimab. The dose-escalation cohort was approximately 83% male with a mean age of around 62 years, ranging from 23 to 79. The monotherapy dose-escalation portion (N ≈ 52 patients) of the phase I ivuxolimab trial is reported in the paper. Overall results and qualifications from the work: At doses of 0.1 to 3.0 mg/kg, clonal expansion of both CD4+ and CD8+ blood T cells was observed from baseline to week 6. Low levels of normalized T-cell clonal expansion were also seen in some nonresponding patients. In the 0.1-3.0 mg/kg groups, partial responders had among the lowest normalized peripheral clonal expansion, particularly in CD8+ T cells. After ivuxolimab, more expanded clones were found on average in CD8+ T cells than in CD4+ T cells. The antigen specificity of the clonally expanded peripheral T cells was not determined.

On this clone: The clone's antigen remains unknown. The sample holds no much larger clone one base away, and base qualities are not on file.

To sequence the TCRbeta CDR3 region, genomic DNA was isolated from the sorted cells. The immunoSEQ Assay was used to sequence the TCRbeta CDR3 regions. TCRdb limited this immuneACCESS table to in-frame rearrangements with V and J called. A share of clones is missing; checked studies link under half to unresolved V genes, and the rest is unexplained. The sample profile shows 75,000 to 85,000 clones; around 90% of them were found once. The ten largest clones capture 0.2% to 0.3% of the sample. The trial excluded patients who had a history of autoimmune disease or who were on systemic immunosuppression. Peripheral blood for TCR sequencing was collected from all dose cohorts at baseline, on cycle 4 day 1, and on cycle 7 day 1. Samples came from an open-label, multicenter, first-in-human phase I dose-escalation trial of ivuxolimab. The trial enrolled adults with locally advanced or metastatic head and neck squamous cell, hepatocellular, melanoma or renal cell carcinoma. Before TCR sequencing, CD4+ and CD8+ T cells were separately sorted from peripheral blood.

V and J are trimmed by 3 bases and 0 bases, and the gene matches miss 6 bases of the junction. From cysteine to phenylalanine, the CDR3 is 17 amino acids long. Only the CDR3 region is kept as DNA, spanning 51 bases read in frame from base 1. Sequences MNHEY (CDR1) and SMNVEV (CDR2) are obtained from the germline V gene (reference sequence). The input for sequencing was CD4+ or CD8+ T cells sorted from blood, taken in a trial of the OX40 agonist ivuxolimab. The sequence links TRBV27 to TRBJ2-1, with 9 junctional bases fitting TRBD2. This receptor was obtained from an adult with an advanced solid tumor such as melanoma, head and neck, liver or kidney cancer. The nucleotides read TGTGCCAGCAGTTTGAGGGCGGGAGGGAGCTCCTACAATGAGCAGTTCTTC. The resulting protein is CASSLRAGGSSYNEQFF.